The 17 T cell receptor beta chains given below trace back to one sample, sequenced in a study of T cells in Graves' hyperthyroidism and ophthalmopathy. Amplified TCR beta CDR3 regions came from RNA transcripts. When the TCR CDR3 underwent first-round RT-PCR, the HTBI primer set was used. One entry per CDR3 protein, called by TCRdb with MiXCR from the multiplex PCR reads. Seen here are some 650,000 distinct CDR3 sequences, 16% observed once, and the top ten hold 3% to 4%. The sample consisted of blood. The receptor source for this set is a woman in her thirties or forties with Graves' ophthalmopathy.

This clonotype was observed many times. The chain's CDR3 is CASSLAETYEQYF. The CDR3 nucleotides are TGCGCCAGCAGCTTGGCCGAAACCTACGAGCAGTACTTC. The V and J genes are TRBV5-1 and TRBJ2-7; D not certain. This CDR3 has 13 amino acids. V lost 0 bases and J 2 bases, leaving 6 bases between the germline ends. CDR1 is SGHRS, CDR2 YFSETQ, per germline.

Worth noting for this clonotype: This may be a read error, as it is one base from a much larger clone. The rearrangement joins TRBV18 to TRBJ2-5; TRBD2 matches 10 bases. The V gene's germline CDR1 is KGHSH and CDR2 LQKENI. V was pared by 4 bases and J by 4 bases, with 9 bases of the junction left unmatched. CDR3 length: 16 residues. CDR3 nucleotide sequence: TGTGCCAGCTCACTAGCTAGCGGGAGAGGAGGAGAGACCCAGTACTTC. Protein: CASSLASGRGGETQYF. The full variable domain, in which reference TRBV18 and TRBJ2-5 provide the parts outside the CDR3, is NAGVMQNPRHLVRRRGQEARLRCSPMKGHSHVYWYRQLPEEGLKFMVYLQKENIIDESGMPKERFSAEFPKEGPSILRIQQVVRGDSAAYFCASSLASGRGGETQYFGPGTRLLVL.

This clonotype was seen at least ten times. The chain uses TRBV30 and TRBJ1-1; no clear D gene. This CDR3 has 12 residues. With 5 bases removed from V and 1 base from J, the gap between germline ends came to 8 bases. CDR1 and CDR2 (germline): GTSNPN, SVGIG (reference sequence). In DNA, the CDR3 is TGTGCCTGGGACAACCCGAACACTGAAGCTTTCTTT. Amino acid sequence: CAWDNPNTEAFF.

This clonotype was detected ten times or more. V gene TRBV11-2 combines with J gene TRBJ2-2; D gene unclear. Germline CDR1 and CDR2: SGHAT and FQNNGV. The V end lost 0 bases, the J end lost 7 bases, and 12 bases lay between the germline ends. This CDR3 spans 15 amino acids. The CDR3 sequence is CASSLDGDAVGELFF. The CDR3 DNA reads as TGTGCCAGCAGCTTAGATGGAGATGCGGTCGGGGAGCTGTTTTTT.

A few counts support this clonotype. V usage is TRBV12-3 or TRBV12-4 and J usage is TRBJ2-3, with 13 bases fitting TRBD2. Trimming took 6 bases from V and 5 from J; bases not matched to a gene: 11. CDR3 length: 17 residues. CDR3 bases: TGTGCCAGCAGAACTAGCGGGGGGGCCATTGGATTAGATACGCAGTATTTT. Protein product: CASRTSGGAIGLDTQYF.

This clonotype was picked up many times. The chain carries TRBV30 and TRBJ1-4; the D is unclear. The V gene lost 2 bases and the J gene lost 7 bases, with 17 bases spanning the gap. The CDR3 is 15 amino acids. Germline values: CDR1 GTSNPN, CDR2 SVGIG (reference sequence). The CDR3 nucleotides are TGTGCCTGGAGTCCACCTGTCGGGCGTGGTGAAAAACTGTTTTTT. Translation gives CAWSPPVGRGEKLFF.

This chain connects TRBV19 to TRBJ2-2, with TRBD2 matching over 11 bases. CDR3 size: 15 residues. The ends lost 9 bases at V and 2 bases at J; junction bases unmatched: 5. Germline-derived CDR1 and CDR2 are LNHDA and SQIVND (reference sequence). The CDR3 bases are TGTGCCAGCCGGGGACTAGCGGAAAACACCGGGGAGCTGTTTTTT. Protein: CASRGLAENTGELFF. The variable domain in full, completed from reference TRBV19 and TRBJ2-2, reads DGGITQSPKYLFRKEGQNVTLSCEQNLNHDAMYWYRQDPGQGLRLIYYSQIVNDFQKGDIAEGYSVSREKKESFPLTVTSAQKNPTAFYLCASRGLAENTGELFFGEGSRLTVL.

This clonotype came up a few times. The chain couples TRBV7-6 to TRBJ2-1; 7 bases fit TRBD2. This CDR3 region has 14 residues. The V gene's germline CDR1 is SGHVS and CDR2 FNYEAQ. V was clipped by 4 bases and J by 8 bases; unmatched bases: 8. CDR3 in amino acids: CASSSGLEAYEQFF. The CDR3 bases are TGTGCCAGCAGCTCCGGACTAGAGGCGTATGAGCAGTTCTTC.

Many counts were recorded for this clonotype. This rearrangement joins TRBV28 to TRBJ2-7, with D perhaps assigned TRBD1 or TRBD2 (7 bases each). Germline CDR1 and CDR2: MDHEN and SYDVKM. The length of the CDR3 is 15 residues. Trimming shortened V by 4 bases and J by 0 bases, and 13 bases separated the two germline ends. CDR3: CASSSGGGSSYEQYF. Written as DNA, the CDR3 is TGTGCCAGCAGTTCAGGGGGGGGGAGCTCCTACGAGCAGTACTTC.

About this clonotype itself: A single base separates this from a much larger clone, so it may be a read error. The J gene is TRBJ2-3, the V gene TRBV12-5, with 7 positions matching TRBD1. The germline V gene encodes CDR1 LGHNT and CDR2 FRNRAP. Germline trimming cut 2 bases from V and 2 bases from J; bases unmatched to any gene: 16. The CDR3 has 19 residues. The CDR3 DNA reads TGTGCTAGTGGTTTGCCACGGAAATACAGGGGTTGGGACACAGATACGCAGTATTTT. This translates into CASGLPRKYRGWDTDTQYF.

This clonotype came up many times. A read error may produce the germline difference seen at one junction end. J is TRBJ1-1 and V is TRBV20-1; a weak D match, TRBD1 (5 bases). This CDR3 is 12 amino acids long. The V gene's germline CDR1 is DFQATT and CDR2 SNEGSKA (reference sequence). CDR3 coding DNA: TGCAGTGCTGGAGACAGGAACACTGAAGCTTTCTTT. This codes for CSAGDRNTEAFF.

Only a few counts were recorded for this clonotype. The rearrangement joins TRBV15 to TRBJ2-5, with 14 bases fitting TRBD2. The CDR3 totals 16 residues. The germline gives CDR1 LNHNV, CDR2 YYDKDF (reference sequence). Unmatched junction bases numbered 7, after V lost 5 bases and J lost 5 bases. DNA of the CDR3: TGTGCCACCAGCCTCGGGACTAGCGGGAGTCGGGAGACCCAGTACTTC. Amino acid sequence: CATSLGTSGSRETQYF.

The gene calls are TRBV20-1 and TRBJ1-1; 12 positions agree with TRBD1. The V and J ends lost 5 bases and 2 bases, in that order; junction bases with no gene match: 6. This CDR3 is 15 amino acids long. Germline V gene lookup returns CDR1 DFQATT and CDR2 SNEGSKA (reference sequence). In DNA, the CDR3 is TGCAGTGCTGGGGGACAGGGGGCCGTTAACACTGAAGCTTTCTTT. Amino acids: CSAGGQGAVNTEAFF.

This clonotype was seen ten or more times. V is TRBV7-2 and J is TRBJ2-1; TRBD2 aligns across 9 bases. The germline gives CDR1 SGHTA, CDR2 FQGNSA. V was pared by 4 bases and J by 4 bases, with 2 bases of the junction left unmatched. This CDR3 comprises 14 residues. The DNA of the CDR3 is TGTGCCAGCAGCTCCCTAGCGGGGTACAATGAGCAGTTCTTC. As protein: CASSSLAGYNEQFF.

This clonotype was found many times. J is TRBJ1-1 and V is TRBV30; 7 bases map to TRBD1. V lost 0 bases and J lost 7; bases outside the gene matches: 2. This CDR3 contains 12 residues. Germline CDR1 and CDR2: GTSNPN and SVGIG (reference sequence). The CDR3 here is CAWSVGQHEAFF. Written as DNA, the CDR3 is TGTGCCTGGAGTGTGGGACAGCATGAAGCTTTCTTT.

Ten or more counts support this clonotype. V gene TRBV6-1 combines with J gene TRBJ2-7; D gene unclear. Germline V gives CDR1 MNHNS, CDR2 SASEGT. Trimming pared 10 bases from V and 0 bases from J, leaving 16 bases between. This CDR3 contains 14 residues. The CDR3 nucleotides are TGTGCCACCAGGTTTGGGCCGCACTCCTACGAGCAGTACTTC. Translation gives CATRFGPHSYEQYF.

This clonotype was recorded a few times. The rearrangement links TRBV25-1 to TRBJ2-1; D is possibly TRBD1 (6 bases). The CDR3 runs 12 residues. Germline CDR1 reads MGHDK; CDR2 reads SYGVNS. Trimming stripped 4 bases from V and 15 bases from J, with 16 bases between. The CDR3 DNA reads as TGTGCCAGCAGTGCAACAGGGTTAAGGCTGTTCTTC. Translation: CASSATGLRLFF. The full variable domain, with the rest looked up from reference TRBV25-1 and TRBJ2-1, is EADIYQTPRYLVIGTGKKITLECSQTMGHDKMYWYQQDPGMELHLIHYSYGVNSTEKGDLSSESTVSRIRTEHFPLTLESARPSHTSQYLCASSATGLRLFFGPGTRLTVL.